This TCR beta chain derives from a study of blood T cell repertoires in COVID-19. Study-level information: Whether acute or convalescent, the COVID-19 samples came from the United States, Italy and Spain.

From germline, CDR1 is SGDLS and CDR2 YYNGEE. The J segment lost 6 bases and the V segment lost 4 bases, leaving 13 bases of the junction unmatched. The CDR3 loop spans 18 amino acids. Methods used by the authors: Quantification of nucleated cells was approximated via reference gene primer amplification. Clones were read by immunoSEQ multiplex PCR, and TCRdb kept only the in-frame ones, dropping some. That table gives V, J and clone size, and the DNA gave D and trimming. The profile shows approximately 74,000 clones, around 80% of them singletons. The chain employs TRBV9 and TRBJ2-1; 13 bases line up with TRBD2. Sequencing was carried out using peripheral blood. The sequence was collected from a man at least 80 years old with active or convalescent COVID-19. The CDR3 DNA reads as TGTGCCAGCAGCCCAAAAATCGGGACTAGCGGGAATGTCAATGAGCAGTTCTTC. This encodes CASSPKIGTSGNVNEQFF.